These T cell receptor beta chains were read from a single sample in a study of cytomegalovirus exposure and HLA in healthy donors. Clones were read by immunoSEQ multiplex PCR, and TCRdb kept only the in-frame ones, dropping some. Its listing shows roughly 190,000 clones. Sequencing used PBMCs. These receptors were taken from a woman under 30 in good health and CMV-seropositive. Each CDR3 is given with its conserved first and last residue. D genes are given only for firm matches.

d_call	v_call	j_call	cdr3_nt	cdr3_aa
TRBD2	TRBV5-1	TRBJ2-2	TGCGCCAGCAGCTTGGTAGCGGGAGGGCCCGCCGGGGAGCTGTTTTTT	CASSLVAGGPAGELFF
TRBD1	TRBV6-5	TRBJ2-7	TGTGCCAGCAGTTACCTGCAGGGGGCATATGAGCAGTACTTC	CASSYLQGAYEQYF
NA	TRBV11-3	TRBJ2-1	TGTGCCAGCAGCTTATCGCGGAACTACGAGCAGTTCTTC	CASSLSRNYEQFF
NA	TRBV7-6	TRBJ2-1	TGTGCCAGCAGCTTGGTCGGTAGCAGGGATGAGCAGTTCTTC	CASSLVGSRDEQFF
NA	TRBV5-6	TRBJ1-2	TGTGCCAGCAGCCTAGAGGGAGTTAACTATGGCTACACCTTC	CASSLEGVNYGYTF
TRBD2	TRBV7-6	TRBJ2-3	TGTGCCAGCAGCCTCGGACTAGCGGGGGGTATGACAGATACGCAGTATTTT	CASSLGLAGGMTDTQYF
NA	TRBV11-2	TRBJ1-1	TGTGCCAGCAGTCATTTTGGGAGCGGGGACCATATGAACACTGAAGCTTTCTTT	CASSHFGSGDHMNTEAFF
TRBD2	TRBV5-1	TRBJ2-3	TGCGCCAGCAGCTTGGGGACTAGCGTCTCAGATACGCAGTATTTT	CASSLGTSVSDTQYF
NA	TRBV5-5	TRBJ1-4	TGTGCCAGCAGCTTCTTACAGTCAGAGAATAGAGAAAAACTGTTTTTT	CASSFLQSENREKLFF
NA	TRBV4-3	TRBJ1-6	TGCGCCAGCAGCCAAGATTTTGAGGGGGAGTATAATTCACCCCTCCACTTT	CASSQDFEGEYNSPLHF
NA	TRBV7-9	TRBJ1-3	TGTGCCAGCAGCAGAGACAACTCTGGAAACACCATATATTTT	CASSRDNSGNTIYF
TRBD2	TRBV2	TRBJ2-3	TGTGCCAGCAGTTCCAATCTAGCGGGGGCAGATACGCAGTATTTT	CASSSNLAGADTQYF
NA	TRBV5-1	TRBJ2-3	TGCGCCAGCAGCCCTACCACAGGGACAGATACGCAGTATTTT	CASSPTTGTDTQYF
NA	TRBV6-6	TRBJ1-1	TGTGCCAGCAGACGCGGGGGTCATAGTTCTGAAGCTTTCTTT	CASRRGGHSSEAFF
NA	TRBV2	TRBJ2-7	TGTGCCAGCACCCTAGCCTCTGGAGGGGCGGGTTACGAGCAGTACTTC	CASTLASGGAGYEQYF
NA	TRBV5-1	TRBJ1-2	TGCGCCAGCAGCTCGACCCTTGACGGACAATCTAGTGGCTACACCTTC	CASSSTLDGQSSGYTF
TRBD2	TRBV19	TRBJ2-1	TGTGCCAGAAAACGCGGGGAGAGGGACTACACTTTCTACAATGAGCAGTTCTTC	CARKRGERDYTFYNEQFF
TRBD2	TRBV9	TRBJ2-5	TGTGCCAGCAGCGTAGCTTCCGGGGGGCAAGAGACCCAGTACTTC	CASSVASGGQETQYF
TRBD1	TRBV6-1	TRBJ1-1	TGTGCCAGCAGCATGACAGGGGGGAACACTGAAGCTTTCTTT	CASSMTGGNTEAFF
NA	TRBV7-9	TRBJ1-1	TGTGCCAGCAGCCTAGGGCTAGGGGCGAACACTGAAGCTTTCTTT	CASSLGLGANTEAFF
NA	TRBV19	TRBJ2-7	TGTGCCAGTAGCGTAGCGGTCTCCTACGAGCAGTACTTC	CASSVAVSYEQYF
NA	TRBV19	TRBJ1-1	TGTGCCAGTCACTTCGAGGGGGTGAACACTGAAGCTTTCTTT	CASHFEGVNTEAFF
NA	TRBV10-3	TRBJ1-1	TGTGCCATCAGTCCCCGGGTCATGGGCACTGAAGCTTTCTTT	CAISPRVMGTEAFF
NA	TRBV30	TRBJ2-7	TGTGCCTGGGAAGCGCACAGGGACGACGAGCAGTACTTC	CAWEAHRDDEQYF
TRBD1	TRBV7-6	TRBJ1-6	TGTGCCAGCAGCTTACTCCGGACAGGGAGCTCCTATAATTCACCCCTCCACTTT	CASSLLRTGSSYNSPLHF
TRBD1	TRBV18	TRBJ1-5	TGTGCCAGCTCACGAACGACAGGGGGGATGGATCCGCCCCAGCATTTT	CASSRTTGGMDPPQHF
NA	TRBV21-1	TRBJ1-6	TGTGCCAGCAGGCAGACAGGCCCGACCTGGGAATTT	CASRQTGPTWEF
NA	TRBV6-4	TRBJ2-2	TGTGCCAGCAGTGTAGGGGGCACCGGGGAGCTGTTTTTT	CASSVGGTGELFF
TRBD1	TRBV5-1	TRBJ2-7	TGCGCCAGCAGCCCAAGGACAGGTAGCTCCTACGAGCAGTACTTC	CASSPRTGSSYEQYF
NA	TRBV7-6	TRBJ1-5	TGTGCCAGCAGCCCATCGGGACGGACTAGAGCGGATCAGCCCCAGCATTTT	CASSPSGRTRADQPQHF
TRBD2	TRBV5-1	TRBJ2-7	TGCGCCAGCAGCTCACTAGCGGGAGGGTCGGTCGAGCAGTACTTC	CASSSLAGGSVEQYF
TRBD1	TRBV4-2	TRBJ1-2	TGTGCCAGCAGCCAAAAAACAGGGGTCGGCTACACCTTC	CASSQKTGVGYTF
TRBD2	TRBV7-9	TRBJ2-3	TGTGCCAGCAGAACTAGCGGGTCTCCCACAGATACGCAGTATTTT	CASRTSGSPTDTQYF
NA	TRBV30	TRBJ1-5	TGTGCCTGGAGTGTTCAGGGGAATCAGCCCCAGCATTTT	CAWSVQGNQPQHF
TRBD1	TRBV2	TRBJ2-2	TGTGCCAGCAGTGAAGTAGGACAGGGCGTCACCGGGGAGCTGTTTTTT	CASSEVGQGVTGELFF
TRBD2	TRBV30	TRBJ2-1	TGTGCCTGGAGGAGGGGGACTAGCGGATACAATGAGCAGTTCTTC	CAWRRGTSGYNEQFF
TRBD2	TRBV13	TRBJ2-7	TGTGCCAGCAGCCCCGCAGGAGCGGGGGGGTCGCACGAGCAGTACTTC	CASSPAGAGGSHEQYF
TRBD2	TRBV7-9	TRBJ2-1	TGTGCCAGCAGCGTACTAAGGAAGAGCGGGAGCTCCCCCAATGAGCAGTTCTTC	CASSVLRKSGSSPNEQFF
NA	TRBV6-5	TRBJ2-7	TGTGCCAGCAGACAGGGAGCCGAGCAGTACTTC	CASRQGAEQYF
TRBD1	TRBV7-2	TRBJ2-5	TGTGCCAGCAGCCCGAACGACAAGACAGGGTGGGAGACCCAGTACTTC	CASSPNDKTGWETQYF
NA	TRBV30	TRBJ2-3	TGTGCCTGGAGCCTCGGAGGAAGGGATACGCAGTATTTT	CAWSLGGRDTQYF
TRBD2	TRBV27	TRBJ2-7	TGTGCCAGCAGCCCTTCCGGGAGGTACGAGCAGTACTTC	CASSPSGRYEQYF
NA	TRBV19	TRBJ2-7	TGTGCCACCTCCTACGGTACCTCCTACGAGCAGTACTTC	CATSYGTSYEQYF
TRBD1	TRBV4-1	TRBJ1-2	TGCGCCAGCAGCCAAGAACGGACAGGACCCGTGAACCCTTATGGCTACACCTTC	CASSQERTGPVNPYGYTF
NA	TRBV11-2	TRBJ1-1	TGTGCCAGCAGCTTAGTCCCCGCCAGGCGGGTAGTGGGGAACACTGAAGCTTTCTTT	CASSLVPARRVVGNTEAFF
TRBD2	TRBV11-3	TRBJ2-1	TGTGCCAGTGGGTCGGGGGGAAAAAACAATGAGCAGTTCTTC	CASGSGGKNNEQFF
NA	TRBV5-4	TRBJ2-3	TGTGCCAGCAGCTTCGGCGTACCGATGGGCGGGTCTAGCACAGATACGCAGTATTTT	CASSFGVPMGGSSTDTQYF
TRBD1	TRBV6-5	TRBJ1-5	TGTGCCAGCAGCCGTGGACAGGTCAATCAGCCCCAGCATTTT	CASSRGQVNQPQHF
TRBD2	TRBV5-1	TRBJ2-3	TGCGCCAGCAGCCCCCAGGCGGGGGGGCTTGATACGCAGTATTTT	CASSPQAGGLDTQYF
TRBD1	TRBV5-1	TRBJ1-2	TGCGCCAGCAGCTCGGACAGGTCCTATGGCTACACCTTC	CASSSDRSYGYTF
TRBD1	TRBV5-1	TRBJ2-2	TGCGCCAGCAAGACAGGGGCCTCAATTAGTACCGGGGAGCTGTTTTTT	CASKTGASISTGELFF